Below are 27 T cell receptor beta chains sequenced from a single sample in a study of cytomegalovirus exposure and HLA in healthy donors. PCR involved 60 Vbeta and 13 Jbeta primers. Produced via immunoSEQ multiplex PCR; TCRdb's table is partial and in-frame only. The data show 84,000 or so clones, roughly 83% seen once. The sequencing input was PBMCs. Receptor source: a woman between 45 and 60 years old in good health and CMV-seronegative.

The genes are TRBV5-4 and TRBJ2-6; tentative D call: TRBD1 (6 bases). The CDR3 has 15 amino acids. V was shortened by 5 bases and J by 2 bases, with 11 bases between the two germline ends. CDR1 is SGHNT, CDR2 YYREEE, per germline (reference sequence). The CDR3 is CASRYDRTGANVLTF. The CDR3 DNA sequence: TGTGCCAGCAGGTACGACAGGACTGGGGCCAACGTCCTGACTTTC.

This clone appeared a single time. The chain recombines TRBV5-5 with TRBJ1-4; no reliable D call. CDR1 and CDR2 from the germline V gene are SGHKS and YYEKEE (reference sequence). There are 17 residues in the CDR3. Trimming shortened V by 4 bases and J by 0 bases, and 16 bases separated the two germline ends. The CDR3 DNA follows: TGTGCCAGCAGCCCGAGGCACCGAGTTGCAACTAATGAAAAACTGTTTTTT. Protein sequence: CASSPRHRVATNEKLFF.

The V and J genes are TRBV28 and TRBJ2-1; D is perhaps TRBD1 (6 bases). Germline-derived CDR1 and CDR2 are MDHEN and SYDVKM. Trimming took 2 bases from V and 8 from J, leaving 13 bases between them. The CDR3 extends over 14 amino acids. The CDR3 sequence: CASSLVGGSDEQFF. As DNA, the CDR3 is TGTGCCAGCAGTTTAGTAGGGGGAAGCGATGAGCAGTTCTTC.

This clone was found once. The chain carries TRBV6-5 and TRBJ1-1; the D gene is possibly TRBD1 (6 bases). The CDR3 runs to 14 residues. CDR1 MNHEY and CDR2 SVGAGI come from the germline V gene. The germline V and J ends were trimmed by 5 bases and 1 base, with 11 bases remaining between them. This chain's CDR3 is CASSVLQGNTEAFF. Here the CDR3 DNA reads TGTGCCAGCAGTGTCCTACAGGGGAACACTGAAGCTTTCTTT.

V gene TRBV2 combines with J gene TRBJ2-1, with 10 bases that match TRBD2. From germline, CDR1 is SNHLY and CDR2 FYNNEI. J lost 4 bases, V lost 8 bases, and 5 bases had no gene match. The CDR3 runs 14 residues. The CDR3 protein is CASQGLAVYNEQFF. CDR3 nucleotide sequence: TGTGCCAGCCAAGGACTAGCGGTTTACAATGAGCAGTTCTTC. Based on the CDR3 plus reference TRBV2 and TRBJ2-1, the full variable domain is EPEVTQTPSHQVTQMGQEVILRCVPISNHLYFYWYRQILGQKVEFLVSFYNNEISEKSEIFDDQFSVERPDGSNFTLKIRSTKLEDSAMYFCASQGLAVYNEQFFGPGTRLTVL.

This clone appeared once. The V gene is TRBV4-2, the J gene TRBJ2-7; TRBD2 aligns across 10 bases. The J segment lost 3 bases and the V segment lost 1 base, leaving 9 bases of the junction unmatched. This CDR3 has 17 amino acids. Germline V gene data show CDR1 as LGHNA and CDR2 as YNFKEQ. In DNA, the CDR3 is TGTGCCAGCAGCCAAGTTGGAGCGGGAGGGGGAAGCTACGAGCAGTACTTC. Translated: CASSQVGAGGGSYEQYF.

The genes are TRBV12-5 and TRBJ2-1, with D maybe TRBD1 (6 bases). The CDR3 length is 14 residues. Trimming stripped 2 bases from V and 5 bases from J, with 10 bases between. Germline CDR1 and CDR2: LGHNT and FRNRAP. The CDR3 DNA is TGTGCTAGTGGTTTGCGTAGACAGGACAATGAGCAGTTCTTC. This gives the protein CASGLRRQDNEQFF.

This clone was seen a single time. The chain combines TRBV10-3 with TRBJ2-1; 8 bases are a match to TRBD2. Trimming at V came to 11 bases and at J to 6 bases, leaving 12 bases not matched to a gene. This CDR3 has 14 amino acids. Germline V lookup: CDR1 ENHRY, CDR2 SYGVKD. CDR3 region: CASRGGPERNEQFF. The CDR3 DNA follows: TGTGCCTCACGCGGGGGGCCCGAACGCAATGAGCAGTTCTTC.

The chain links TRBV6-5 to TRBJ2-7; a possible D gene is TRBD1 (6 bases). With 5 bases removed from V and 7 bases from J, the gap between germline ends came to 9 bases. The CDR3 covers 11 residues. In germline, CDR1 is MNHEY, CDR2 SVGAGI. The CDR3 sequence is CASSQDREQYF. CDR3 DNA: TGTGCCAGCAGTCAGGACAGAGAGCAGTACTTC.

This chain's CDR3 is CASSQDDEQYF. DNA of the CDR3: TGCGCCAGCAGCCAAGACGACGAGCAGTACTTC. The chain recombines TRBV4-1 with TRBJ2-7, with D uncertain. This CDR3 contains 11 residues. The V end was cut by 0 bases, the J end by 5 bases, with 2 bases between. Germline V gene sequence: CDR1 MGHRA, CDR2 YSYEKL.

This chain links TRBV4-1 with TRBJ2-7; the D is unclear. The CDR3 is 12 residues long. Looked up from germline, CDR1 is MGHRA and CDR2 is YSYEKL. Trimming took off 4 bases at V and 6 bases at J, with 10 bases between the two ends. DNA for the CDR3: TGCGCCAGCAGCCCTGACACCTCCGAGCAGTACTTC. This sequence encodes CASSPDTSEQYF.

This clone was counted a few times. The V and J genes are TRBV7-2 and TRBJ2-1; 7 nucleotides match TRBD2. The CDR3 loop spans 16 amino acids. Germline CDR1 SGHTA, CDR2 FQGNSA. Trimming removed 5 bases from V and 1 base from J; junction bases left unmatched: 8. CDR3 nucleotide sequence: TGTGCCAGCAGCCTGGCCAGGGAGGGGTCCTACAATGAGCAGTTCTTC. Protein product: CASSLAREGSYNEQFF. Variable domain in full (rest from reference TRBV7-2 and TRBJ2-1): GAGVSQSPSNKVTEKGKDVELRCDPISGHTALYWYRQSLGQGLEFLIYFQGNSAPDKSGLPSDRFSAERTGGSVSTLTIQRTQQEDSAVYLCASSLAREGSYNEQFFGPGTRLTVL.

J is TRBJ2-1 and V is TRBV28; the D gene is possibly TRBD2 (5 bases). The CDR3 totals 16 residues. Looked up from germline, CDR1 is MDHEN and CDR2 is SYDVKM. V lost 4 bases, J lost 0 bases, and 13 bases lay in between. The CDR3 DNA sequence: TGTGCCAGCAGTTGGGGAGCGGTAAGCTCCTACAATGAGCAGTTCTTC. Its protein is CASSWGAVSSYNEQFF.

The chain couples TRBV7-2 to TRBJ1-2; the D is unclear. V was shortened by 1 base and J by 6 bases, with 12 bases between the two germline ends. Germline V CDR1 and CDR2: SGHTA, FQGNSA. The CDR3 contains 14 residues. The CDR3 region has the DNA TGTGCCAGCAGCTTAGGGAACGGCGCGGATGGCTACACCTTC. Encoded protein: CASSLGNGADGYTF.

This chain links TRBV10-3 with TRBJ1-3; no clear D. The CDR3 contains 16 residues. Looked up from germline, CDR1 is ENHRY and CDR2 is SYGVKD. V lost 3 bases and J lost 0, with 12 bases in between. The CDR3 loop reads CAISDQVQYSGNTIYF. In nucleotides, the CDR3 is TGTGCCATCAGTGACCAGGTCCAATACTCTGGAAACACCATATATTTT.

The V and J genes are TRBV5-1 and TRBJ1-5; 10 bases line up with TRBD1. CDR1 SGHRS and CDR2 YFSETQ come from the germline V gene. V gave up 0 bases and J gave up 5 bases; unmatched junction bases: 2. The CDR3 sequence is 15 residues long. The CDR3 region is CASSLGGTGDQPQHF. The CDR3 bases are TGCGCCAGCAGCTTGGGAGGGACAGGGGATCAGCCCCAGCATTTT.

V is TRBV10-2 and J is TRBJ2-5, with a weak D call TRBD1 (6 bases). The CDR3 is 13 amino acids. Between the trimmed V and J ends, which lost 2 bases and 6 bases, there was a span of 10 bases. Germline V gene sequence: CDR1 WSHSY, CDR2 SAAADI. DNA for the CDR3: TGCGCCAGCAGTGAGCAGGGGAGCCAGACCCAGTACTTC. Amino acid sequence: CASSEQGSQTQYF.

V is TRBV2 and J is TRBJ2-5; 8 bases agree with TRBD2. The CDR3 sequence is 14 residues long. Germline CDR1 SNHLY, CDR2 FYNNEI. V was clipped by 5 bases and J by 1 base; unmatched bases: 3. The CDR3 loop reads CASSPSGGQETQYF. CDR3 bases: TGTGCCAGCAGTCCGAGCGGGGGCCAAGAGACCCAGTACTTC.

V and J are TRBV18 and TRBJ2-5, with TRBD2 matching 8 bases. The CDR3 spans 17 residues. Per germline, CDR1 KGHSH and CDR2 LQKENI. V gave up 1 base and J gave up 5 bases; unmatched junction bases: 12. CDR3 sequence: CASSPRPAGVIVETQYF. CDR3 nucleotides: TGTGCCAGCTCACCACGTCCAGCGGGAGTTATTGTGGAGACCCAGTACTTC. The whole variable domain, remainder taken from reference TRBV18 and TRBJ2-5, is NAGVMQNPRHLVRRRGQEARLRCSPMKGHSHVYWYRQLPEEGLKFMVYLQKENIIDESGMPKERFSAEFPKEGPSILRIQQVVRGDSAAYFCASSPRPAGVIVETQYFGPGTRLLVL.

V is TRBV11-2 and J is TRBJ2-7; 11 positions agree with TRBD2. The germline V gene encodes CDR1 SGHAT and CDR2 FQNNGV. The V gene end was trimmed by 5 bases and the J gene end by 2 bases; junction bases not matched to a gene: 8. The CDR3 has 16 residues. The CDR3, as DNA: TGTGCCAGCAGCCGCTCCTCTAGCGGGGGGCCCTACGAGCAGTACTTC. It specifies CASSRSSSGGPYEQYF.

V is TRBV4-2 and J is TRBJ1-2, with 7 bases lining up with TRBD1. The germline V gene has CDR1 LGHNA and CDR2 YNFKEQ. The junction had 10 bases not matched to a gene; V was cut back by 6 bases and J by 6 bases. The CDR3 runs 14 residues. The DNA for the CDR3 is TGTGCCAGCAGGCGGAAGGGGGCTTCCAATGGCTACACCTTC. Its translation is CASRRKGASNGYTF.

This clone was counted a single time. For the CDR3, the DNA is TGTGCCAGCAGCTCCCGTCGTTGGCAGACGGGTGCAGAGACCCAGTACTTC. This encodes CASSSRRWQTGAETQYF. The chain has TRBV5-6 and TRBJ2-5; D uncertain. Per the germline V gene, CDR1 is SGHDT and CDR2 is YYEEEE. This CDR3 is built from 17 residues. The germline V and J ends were trimmed by 3 bases and 4 bases, with 22 bases remaining between them. Full variable domain (outside the CDR3, taken from reference TRBV5-6 and TRBJ2-5): DAGVTQSPTHLIKTRGQQVTLRCSPKSGHDTVSWYQQALGQGPQFIFQYYEEEERQRGNFPDRFSGHQFPNYSSELNVNALLLGDSALYLCASSSRRWQTGAETQYFGPGTRLLVL.

The chain links TRBV29-1 to TRBJ2-2; 9 nucleotides agree with TRBD1. The length of the CDR3 is 13 residues. V was pared by 7 bases and J by 4 bases, with 4 bases of the junction left unmatched. Germline CDR1 SQVTM, CDR2 ANQGSEA. The CDR3 nucleotides read TGCAGCGGGGGACAGGGTTCCACCGGGGAGCTGTTTTTT. Translation gives CSGGQGSTGELFF.

This clone was observed a few times. The chain carries TRBV4-1 and TRBJ2-2; 8 nucleotides align to TRBD1. The CDR3 has 15 amino acids. V was pared by 0 bases and J by 6 bases, with 3 bases of the junction left unmatched. Germline V gene lookup returns CDR1 MGHRA and CDR2 YSYEKL. CDR3 DNA sequence: TGCGCCAGCAGCCAAGAGGGACAGGTGGCCGGGGAGCTGTTTTTT. It yields the protein CASSQEGQVAGELFF.

The gene calls are TRBV5-1 and TRBJ2-1; TRBD2 aligns across 10 bases. Germline-derived CDR1 and CDR2 are SGHRS and YFSETQ. J was trimmed by 5 bases and V by 3 bases; bases with no gene match: 5. There are 15 residues in the CDR3. The CDR3 reads CASSYLAGANNEQFF. The CDR3, as DNA: TGCGCCAGCAGCTATCTAGCGGGGGCCAACAATGAGCAGTTCTTC.

This clone has just one count. The chain recombines TRBV5-1 with TRBJ2-1; tentative D call: TRBD2 (6 bases). Germline V gene lookup returns CDR1 SGHRS and CDR2 YFSETQ. The V end was cut by 0 bases, the J end by 6 bases, with 16 bases between. The CDR3 has 16 residues. The CDR3 sequence is CASSLEWVAEGNEQFF. CDR3 sequence (DNA): TGCGCCAGCAGCTTGGAATGGGTAGCGGAGGGCAATGAGCAGTTCTTC.

The chain uses TRBV18 and TRBJ2-1; tentatively, D is TRBD1 (6 bases). V lost 3 bases, J lost 7 bases, and 22 bases lay in between. The CDR3 runs 17 residues. The germline V gene encodes CDR1 KGHSH and CDR2 LQKENI. The CDR3 region has the DNA TGTGCCAGCTCACCCCTAAAGGGGACGGCAGGGGAGAATGAGCAGTTCTTC. The encoded protein is CASSPLKGTAGENEQFF.